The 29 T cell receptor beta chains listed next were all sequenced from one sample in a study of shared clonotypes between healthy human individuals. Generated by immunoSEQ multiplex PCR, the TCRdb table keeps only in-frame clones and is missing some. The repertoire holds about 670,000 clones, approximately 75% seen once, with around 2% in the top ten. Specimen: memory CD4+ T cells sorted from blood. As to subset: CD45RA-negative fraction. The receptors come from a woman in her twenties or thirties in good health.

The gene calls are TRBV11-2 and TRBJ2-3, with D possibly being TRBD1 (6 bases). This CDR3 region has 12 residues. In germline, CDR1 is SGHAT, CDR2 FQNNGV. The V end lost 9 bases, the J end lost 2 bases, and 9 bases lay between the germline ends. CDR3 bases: TGTGCCAGTGAGGGGGTCACAGATACGCAGTATTTT. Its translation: CASEGVTDTQYF.

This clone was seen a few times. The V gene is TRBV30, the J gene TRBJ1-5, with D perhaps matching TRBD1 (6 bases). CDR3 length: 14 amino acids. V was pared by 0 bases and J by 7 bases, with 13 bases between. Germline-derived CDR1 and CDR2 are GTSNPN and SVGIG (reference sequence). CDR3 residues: CAWSVQTGHQPQHF. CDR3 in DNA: TGTGCCTGGAGTGTACAGACAGGCCACCAGCCCCAGCATTTT.

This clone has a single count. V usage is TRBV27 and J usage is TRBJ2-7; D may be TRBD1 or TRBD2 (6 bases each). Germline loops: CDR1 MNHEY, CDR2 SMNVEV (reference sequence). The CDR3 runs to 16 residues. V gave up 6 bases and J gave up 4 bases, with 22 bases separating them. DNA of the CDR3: TGTGCCAGCAGCCTGAGACCGAGCGGAGGGGGATACGAGCAGTACTTC. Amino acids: CASSLRPSGGGYEQYF.

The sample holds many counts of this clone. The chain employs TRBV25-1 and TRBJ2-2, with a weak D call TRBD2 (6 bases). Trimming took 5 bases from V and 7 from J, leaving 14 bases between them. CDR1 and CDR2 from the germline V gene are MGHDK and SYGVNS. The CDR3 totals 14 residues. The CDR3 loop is CASSQGLMVGELFF. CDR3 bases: TGTGCCAGCAGTCAGGGACTTATGGTCGGGGAGCTGTTTTTT.

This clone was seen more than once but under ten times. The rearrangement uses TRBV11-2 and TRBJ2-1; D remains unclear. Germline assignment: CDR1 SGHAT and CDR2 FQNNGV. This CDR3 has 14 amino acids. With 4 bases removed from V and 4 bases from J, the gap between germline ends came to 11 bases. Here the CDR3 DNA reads TGTGCCAGCAGCTGGGTGGTCGCGTACAATGAGCAGTTCTTC. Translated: CASSWVVAYNEQFF.

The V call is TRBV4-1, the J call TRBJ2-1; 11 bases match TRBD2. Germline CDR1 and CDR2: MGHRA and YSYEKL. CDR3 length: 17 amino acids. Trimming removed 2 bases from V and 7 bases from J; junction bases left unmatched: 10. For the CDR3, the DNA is TGCGCCAGCAGCCAAATTCTAGCGGGAGGTTTGGGGAATGAGCAGTTCTTC. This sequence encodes CASSQILAGGLGNEQFF.

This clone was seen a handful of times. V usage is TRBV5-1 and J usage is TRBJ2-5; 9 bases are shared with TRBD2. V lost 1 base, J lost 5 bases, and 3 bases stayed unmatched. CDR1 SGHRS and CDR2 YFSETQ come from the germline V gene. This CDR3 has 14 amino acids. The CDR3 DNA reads TGCGCCAGCAGCTTGAGCGGGAGGACCGAGACCCAGTACTTC. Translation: CASSLSGRTETQYF.

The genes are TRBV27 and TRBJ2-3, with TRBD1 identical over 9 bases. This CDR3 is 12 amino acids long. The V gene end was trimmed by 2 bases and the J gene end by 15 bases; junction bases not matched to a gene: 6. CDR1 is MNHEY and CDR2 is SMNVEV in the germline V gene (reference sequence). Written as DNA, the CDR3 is TGTGCCAGCAGTTTAGGGGACAGGGTATATTATTTT. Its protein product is CASSLGDRVYYF.

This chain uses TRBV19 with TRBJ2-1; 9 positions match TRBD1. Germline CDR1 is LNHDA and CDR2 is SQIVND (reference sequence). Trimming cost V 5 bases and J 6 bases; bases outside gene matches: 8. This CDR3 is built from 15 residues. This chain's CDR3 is CASSSTGGPANEQFF. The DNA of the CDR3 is TGTGCCAGTAGTTCCACAGGGGGCCCCGCCAATGAGCAGTTCTTC.

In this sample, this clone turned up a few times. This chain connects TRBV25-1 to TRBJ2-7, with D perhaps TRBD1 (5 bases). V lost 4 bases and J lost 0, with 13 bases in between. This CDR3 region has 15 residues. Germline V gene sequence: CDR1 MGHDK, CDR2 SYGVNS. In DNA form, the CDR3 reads TGTGCCAGCAGTGGAAGTACAGGCCTCTCCTACGAGCAGTACTTC. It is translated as CASSGSTGLSYEQYF.

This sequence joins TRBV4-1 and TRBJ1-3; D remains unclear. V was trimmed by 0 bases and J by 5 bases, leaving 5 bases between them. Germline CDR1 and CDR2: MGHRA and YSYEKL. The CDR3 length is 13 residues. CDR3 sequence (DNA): TGCGCCAGCAGCCAAGAGGCGCGAAACACCATATATTTT. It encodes CASSQEARNTIYF.

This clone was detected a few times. The CDR3 sequence: CSALGRTAFF. Written as DNA, the CDR3 is TGCAGTGCCCTGGGGAGGACGGCTTTCTTT. The rearrangement links TRBV20-1 to TRBJ1-1; D is unresolved. V was trimmed by 6 bases and J by 11 bases, leaving 13 bases between them. The CDR3 is made up of 10 amino acids. From germline, CDR1 is DFQATT and CDR2 SNEGSKA (reference sequence).

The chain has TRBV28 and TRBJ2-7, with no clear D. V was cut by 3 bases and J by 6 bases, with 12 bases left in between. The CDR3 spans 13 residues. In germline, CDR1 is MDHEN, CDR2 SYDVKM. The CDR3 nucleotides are TGTGCCAGCAGTTTCCCCACCCGCGGCGAGCAGTACTTC. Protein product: CASSFPTRGEQYF.

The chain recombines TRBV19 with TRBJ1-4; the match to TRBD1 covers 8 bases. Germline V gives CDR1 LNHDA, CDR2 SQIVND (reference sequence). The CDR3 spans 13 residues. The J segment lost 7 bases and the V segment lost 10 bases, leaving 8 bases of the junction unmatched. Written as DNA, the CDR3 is TGTGCCACCAATGACAGGGGAGGTGAAAAACTGTTTTTT. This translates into CATNDRGGEKLFF.

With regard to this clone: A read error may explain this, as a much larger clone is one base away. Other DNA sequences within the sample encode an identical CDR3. Written as DNA, the CDR3 is TGTGCCAGCAGCTTAGCGGAGGGCGAGCAGTTCTTC. Protein: CASSLAEGEQFF. This chain uses TRBV7-9 with TRBJ2-1; D possibly corresponds to TRBD2 (6 bases). Germline V lookup: CDR1 SEHNR, CDR2 FQNEAQ (reference sequence). The CDR3 sequence is 12 residues long. The V end lost 0 bases, the J end lost 10 bases, and 7 bases lay between the germline ends.

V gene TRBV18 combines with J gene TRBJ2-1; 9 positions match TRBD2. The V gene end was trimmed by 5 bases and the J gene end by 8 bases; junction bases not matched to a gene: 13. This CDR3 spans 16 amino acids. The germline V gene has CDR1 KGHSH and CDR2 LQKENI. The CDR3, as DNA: TGTGCCAGCTCAAACCTCAATAGCGGGAGCGGGTATGAGCAGTTCTTC. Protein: CASSNLNSGSGYEQFF.

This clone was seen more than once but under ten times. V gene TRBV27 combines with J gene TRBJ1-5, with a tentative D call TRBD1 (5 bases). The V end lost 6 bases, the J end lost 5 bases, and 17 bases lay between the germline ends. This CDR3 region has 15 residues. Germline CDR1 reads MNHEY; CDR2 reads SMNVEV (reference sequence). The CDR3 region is CASSPGRSGDQPQHF. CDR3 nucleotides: TGTGCCAGCAGCCCAGGGCGTTCGGGGGATCAGCCCCAGCATTTT.

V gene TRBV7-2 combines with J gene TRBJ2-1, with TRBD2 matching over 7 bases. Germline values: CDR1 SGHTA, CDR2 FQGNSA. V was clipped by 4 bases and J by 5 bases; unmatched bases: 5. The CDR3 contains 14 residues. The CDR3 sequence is CASSYGTTNNEQFF. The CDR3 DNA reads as TGTGCCAGCAGCTATGGGACTACGAACAATGAGCAGTTCTTC.

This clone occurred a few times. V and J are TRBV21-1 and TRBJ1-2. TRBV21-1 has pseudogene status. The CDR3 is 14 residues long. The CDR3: CASSKARRSYGYTF. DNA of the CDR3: TGTGCCAGCAGCAAAGCGCGACGGAGCTATGGCTACACCTTC.

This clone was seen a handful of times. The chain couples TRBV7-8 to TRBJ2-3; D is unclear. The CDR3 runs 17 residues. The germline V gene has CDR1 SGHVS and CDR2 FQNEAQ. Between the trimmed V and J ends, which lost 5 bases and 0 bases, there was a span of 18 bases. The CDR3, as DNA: TGTGCCAGCAGCCCGCGCGCCCTCCTCGGGAGCACAGATACGCAGTATTTT. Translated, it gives CASSPRALLGSTDTQYF.

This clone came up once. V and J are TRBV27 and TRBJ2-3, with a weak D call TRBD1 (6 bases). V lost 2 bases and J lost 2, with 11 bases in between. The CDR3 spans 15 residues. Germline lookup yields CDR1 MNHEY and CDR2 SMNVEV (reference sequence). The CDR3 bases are TGTGCCAGCAGTTTAAAACAGGGTTTCACAGATACGCAGTATTTT. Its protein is CASSLKQGFTDTQYF.

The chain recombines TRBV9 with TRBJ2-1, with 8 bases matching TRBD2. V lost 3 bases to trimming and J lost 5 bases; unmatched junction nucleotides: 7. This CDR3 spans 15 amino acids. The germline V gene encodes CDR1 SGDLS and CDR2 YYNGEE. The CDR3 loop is CASSAIAGMDNEQFF. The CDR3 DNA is TGTGCCAGCAGCGCCATAGCGGGAATGGACAATGAGCAGTTCTTC.

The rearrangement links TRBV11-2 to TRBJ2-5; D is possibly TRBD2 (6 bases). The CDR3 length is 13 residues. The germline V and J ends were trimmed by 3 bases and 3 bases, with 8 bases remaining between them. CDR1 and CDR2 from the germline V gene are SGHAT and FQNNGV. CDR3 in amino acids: CASSLEREETQYF. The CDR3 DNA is TGTGCCAGCAGCTTGGAGCGGGAAGAGACCCAGTACTTC.

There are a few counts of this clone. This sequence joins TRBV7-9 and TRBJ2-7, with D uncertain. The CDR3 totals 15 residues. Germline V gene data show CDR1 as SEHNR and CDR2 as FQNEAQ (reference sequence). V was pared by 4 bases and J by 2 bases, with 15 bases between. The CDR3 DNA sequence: TGTGCCAGCAGCTCCCCGGCCGATTCCACCTACGAGCAGTACTTC. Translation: CASSSPADSTYEQYF.

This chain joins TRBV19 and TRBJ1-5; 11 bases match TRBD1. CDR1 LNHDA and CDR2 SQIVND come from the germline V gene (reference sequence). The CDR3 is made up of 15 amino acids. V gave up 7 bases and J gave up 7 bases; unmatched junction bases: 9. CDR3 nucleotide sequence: TGTGCCAGTAACGCCGGGACAGGGGGGGTCCAGCCCCAGCATTTT. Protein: CASNAGTGGVQPQHF.

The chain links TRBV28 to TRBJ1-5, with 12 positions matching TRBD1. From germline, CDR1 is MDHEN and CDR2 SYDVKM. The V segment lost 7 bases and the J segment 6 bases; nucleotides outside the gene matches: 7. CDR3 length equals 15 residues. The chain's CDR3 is CASTAGQGAIQPQHF. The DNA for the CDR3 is TGTGCCAGCACCGCGGGACAGGGGGCAATTCAGCCCCAGCATTTT.

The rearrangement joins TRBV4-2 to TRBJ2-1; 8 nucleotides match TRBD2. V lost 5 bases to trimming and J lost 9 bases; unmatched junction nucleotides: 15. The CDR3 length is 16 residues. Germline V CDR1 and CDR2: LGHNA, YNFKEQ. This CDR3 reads CASSMSGGPSGSEQFF. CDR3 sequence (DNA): TGTGCCAGCAGCATGTCGGGAGGGCCTTCGGGTAGTGAGCAGTTCTTC.

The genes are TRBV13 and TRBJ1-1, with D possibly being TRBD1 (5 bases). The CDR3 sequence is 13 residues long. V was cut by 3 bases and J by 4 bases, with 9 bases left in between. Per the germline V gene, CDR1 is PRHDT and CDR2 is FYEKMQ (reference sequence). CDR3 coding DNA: TGTGCCAGCAGCTTTTCCAGGGTCACTGAAGCTTTCTTT. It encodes CASSFSRVTEAFF. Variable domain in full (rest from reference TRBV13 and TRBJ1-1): AAGVIQSPRHLIKEKRETATLKCYPIPRHDTVYWYQQGPGQDPQFLISFYEKMQSDKGSIPDRFSAQQFSDYHSELNMSSLELGDSALYFCASSFSRVTEAFFGQGTRLTVV.

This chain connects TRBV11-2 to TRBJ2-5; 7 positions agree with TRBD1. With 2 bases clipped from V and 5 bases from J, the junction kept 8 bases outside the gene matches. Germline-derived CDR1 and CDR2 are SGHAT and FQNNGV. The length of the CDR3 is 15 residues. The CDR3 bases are TGTGCCAGCAGCTTAAACAGGGGTCACGCGGAGACCCAGTACTTC. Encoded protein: CASSLNRGHAETQYF.